This TCR beta chain was captured in a study of blood T cell repertoires in COVID-19. Study context: Samples of COVID-19 (acute and convalescent) were obtained from the United States, Italy and Spain. T cells, B-cell-depleted T cells, or PBMCs supplied cDNA or gDNA.

This CDR3 is 14 amino acids long. V was trimmed by 4 bases and J by 0 bases, leaving 7 bases between them. The V gene's germline CDR1 is SGHKS and CDR2 YYEKEE (reference sequence). Under the authors' procedure: Amplification from reference gene primers served as the basis for estimated nucleated cell counts. TCRdb's table, derived via immunoSEQ multiplex PCR, lists solely in-frame clones and lacks some. The D gene and trimming were derived from the DNA, and the V and J assignments and clone size from that table. The profile shows under 200,000 clones, roughly 90% of them singletons. This sequence originates from a woman between 55 and 75 years old who had recovered from COVID-19. The sequenced sample was peripheral blood. The chain joins TRBV5-5 to TRBJ2-2; D is uncertain. CDR3 protein: CASSTHSNTGELFF. The CDR3, as DNA: TGTGCCAGCAGCACCCACTCGAACACCGGGGAGCTGTTTTTT.